The subject of this entry is one TCR beta chain. The antigen is undetermined. Produced via immunoSEQ multiplex PCR; TCRdb's table is partial and in-frame only. The table records approximately 84,000 clones, under 90% of them present only once. The sample originates from a study of T cell responses to AZD1222 COVID-19 vaccine. Second-dose schedules of about 4 or about 12 weeks were combined. Study-wide results and caveats: Mostly white British, mostly female donors; authors suggested clonal diversity may be underestimated.

The CDR3 length is 14 residues. V was clipped by 3 bases and J by 6 bases; unmatched bases: 6. Germline V gives CDR1 SGDLS, CDR2 YYNGEE. The chain recombines TRBV9 with TRBJ1-5, with TRBD1 matching 7 bases. The TCR was taken from an adult who received the AZD1222 COVID-19 vaccine. The sample was peripheral blood, taken 28 days after the second AZD1222 dose. Here the CDR3 DNA reads TGTGCCAGCAGCGCCGGACAGGTCGGTCAGCCCCAGCATTTT. Translating it yields CASSAGQVGQPQHF.